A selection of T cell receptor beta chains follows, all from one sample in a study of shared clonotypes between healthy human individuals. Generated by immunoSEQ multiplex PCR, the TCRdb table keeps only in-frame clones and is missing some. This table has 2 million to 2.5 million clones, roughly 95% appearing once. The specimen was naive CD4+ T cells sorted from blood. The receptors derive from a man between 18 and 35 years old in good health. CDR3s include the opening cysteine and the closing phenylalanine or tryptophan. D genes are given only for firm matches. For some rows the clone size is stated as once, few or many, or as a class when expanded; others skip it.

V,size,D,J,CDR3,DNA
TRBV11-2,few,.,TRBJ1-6,CASSPDLRTAYNSPLHF,TGTGCCAGCAGCCCTGACCTCCGGACGGCCTATAATTCACCCCTCCACTTT
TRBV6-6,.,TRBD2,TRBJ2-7,CASSPGGGGEQYF,TGTGCCAGCAGCCCCGGGGGGGGAGGCGAGCAGTACTTC
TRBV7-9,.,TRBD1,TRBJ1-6,CASTTAGGHNSPLHF,TGTGCCAGCACCACAGCAGGGGGCCATAATTCACCCCTCCACTTT
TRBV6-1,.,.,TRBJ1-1,CASNRGRMIEAFF,TGTGCCAGCAATAGGGGACGGATGATTGAAGCTTTCTTT
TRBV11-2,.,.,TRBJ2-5,CASSLDGSPGETQYF,TGTGCCAGCAGCTTAGACGGTTCCCCAGGAGAGACCCAGTACTTC
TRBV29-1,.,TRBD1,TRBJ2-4,CSAGTGLGKNIQYF,TGCAGCGCTGGGACAGGGCTGGGAAAAAACATTCAGTACTTC
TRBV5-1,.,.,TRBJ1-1,CASSSTVNTEAFF,TGCGCCAGCAGCTCCACAGTGAACACTGAAGCTTTCTTT
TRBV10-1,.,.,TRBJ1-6,CASSEYNSSSPLHF,TGCGCCAGCAGTGAGTATAACAGTAGTTCACCCCTCCACTTT
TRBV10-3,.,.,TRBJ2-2,CAISESAGLNTGELFF,TGTGCCATCAGTGAGTCGGCAGGACTGAACACCGGGGAGCTGTTTTTT
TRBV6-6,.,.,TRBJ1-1,CASRTGPMRQNTEAFF,TGTGCCAGCAGAACCGGGCCGATGAGGCAGAACACTGAAGCTTTCTTT
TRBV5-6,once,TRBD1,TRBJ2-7,CASSLDRITYEQYF,TGTGCCAGCAGCCTGGACAGGATAACCTACGAGCAGTACTTC
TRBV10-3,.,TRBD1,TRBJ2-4,CAISPDRGNIQYF,TGTGCCATCAGCCCTGACAGGGGGAACATTCAGTACTTC
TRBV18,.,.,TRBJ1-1,CASSRDRVSSTEAFF,TGTGCCAGCTCGCGTGATCGGGTTAGTAGCACTGAAGCTTTCTTT
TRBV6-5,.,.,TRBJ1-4,CASSRGTEEKLFF,TGTGCCAGCAGTAGAGGGACGGAAGAAAAACTGTTTTTT
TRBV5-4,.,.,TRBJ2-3,CASSPNLGDTQYF,TGTGCCAGCAGCCCTAACCTAGGAGATACGCAGTATTTT
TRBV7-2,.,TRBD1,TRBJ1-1,CASSSGQGGAAFF,TGTGCCAGCAGCTCCGGACAGGGGGGGGCTGCTTTCTTT
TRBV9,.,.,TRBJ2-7,CASSPGPSTYEQYF,TGTGCCAGCAGCCCCGGCCCGTCGACCTACGAGCAGTACTTC
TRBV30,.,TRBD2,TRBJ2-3,CAWDPSGGDTDTQYF,TGTGCCTGGGATCCAAGCGGGGGAGACACAGATACGCAGTATTTT
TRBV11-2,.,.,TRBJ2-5,CASSPGSEAQYF,TGTGCCAGCAGTCCAGGGAGTGAGGCCCAGTACTTC
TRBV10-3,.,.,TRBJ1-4,CAIRAGQTNEKLFF,TGTGCCATCAGGGCAGGGCAAACTAATGAAAAACTGTTTTTT
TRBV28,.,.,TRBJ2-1,CASTLDTLGFNEQFF,TGTGCCAGCACCCTCGACACACTTGGGTTCAATGAGCAGTTCTTC
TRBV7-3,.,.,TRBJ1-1,CASSISGGGKGFF,TGTGCCAGCAGCATATCCGGCGGAGGGAAGGGTTTCTTT
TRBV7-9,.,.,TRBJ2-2,CASSLAHPTGELFF,TGTGCCAGCAGCTTAGCGCATCCCACCGGGGAGCTGTTTTTT
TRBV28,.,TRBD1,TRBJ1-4,CASSFPWTGENEKLFF,TGTGCCAGCAGTTTCCCTTGGACAGGGGAGAATGAAAAACTGTTTTTT
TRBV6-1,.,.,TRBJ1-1,CASKGGGTLNTEAFF,TGTGCCAGCAAGGGGGGAGGAACCCTGAACACTGAAGCTTTCTTT
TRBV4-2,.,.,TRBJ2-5,CASSQEEGGAGTQYF,TGTGCCAGCAGCCAAGAGGAAGGCGGGGCAGGGACCCAGTACTTC
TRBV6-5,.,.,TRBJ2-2,CASSYARGGTGELFF,TGTGCCAGCAGTTACGCCAGGGGAGGAACCGGGGAGCTGTTTTTT
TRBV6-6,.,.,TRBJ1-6,CASSYSVEGNSPLHF,TGTGCCAGCAGTTATAGTGTGGAGGGAAATTCACCCCTCCACTTT
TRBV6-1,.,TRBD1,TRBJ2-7,CASSGGTGLGGEQYF,TGTGCCAGCAGTGGGGGGACAGGGTTAGGAGGCGAGCAGTACTTC
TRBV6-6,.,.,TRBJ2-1,CASSGYGEKSEQFF,TGTGCCAGCAGTGGGTATGGGGAGAAGAGTGAGCAGTTCTTC
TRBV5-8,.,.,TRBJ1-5,CASSLGQGSQPQHF,TGTGCCAGCAGCTTGGGGCAGGGGTCTCAGCCCCAGCATTTT
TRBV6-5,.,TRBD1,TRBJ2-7,CASSWQGAPGYEQYF,TGTGCCAGCAGTTGGCAGGGGGCGCCTGGCTACGAGCAGTACTTC
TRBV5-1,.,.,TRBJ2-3,CASSLTSGETNTQYF,TGCGCCAGCAGCTTAACTAGTGGGGAAACAAATACGCAGTATTTT
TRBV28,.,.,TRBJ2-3,CASSLVGAGTDTQYF,TGTGCCAGCAGTTTGGTTGGGGCAGGCACAGATACGCAGTATTTT
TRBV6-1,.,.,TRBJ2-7,CASSEIQGQNYEQYF,TGTGCCAGCAGTGAAATCCAGGGGCAAAACTACGAGCAGTACTTC
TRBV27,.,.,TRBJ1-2,CASILAPGGYTF,TGTGCCAGCATTCTCGCACCCGGTGGCTACACCTTC
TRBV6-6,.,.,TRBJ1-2,CASRLQDRVNYGYTF,TGTGCCAGCAGATTACAGGACCGGGTAAACTATGGCTACACCTTC
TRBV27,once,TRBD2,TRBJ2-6,CASTLPSGRAVYVLTF,TGTGCCAGCACCCTTCCGAGCGGGAGGGCCGTCTACGTCCTGACTTTC
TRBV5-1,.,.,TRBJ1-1,CASSLDVNTEAFF,TGCGCCAGCAGCTTGGACGTGAACACTGAAGCTTTCTTT
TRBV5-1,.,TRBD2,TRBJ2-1,CASSPNPGGDEQFF,TGCGCCAGCAGCCCGAACCCGGGAGGCGATGAGCAGTTCTTC
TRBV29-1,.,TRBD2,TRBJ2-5,CSVREGSGSETQYF,TGCAGCGTGAGGGAGGGGTCTGGGTCAGAGACCCAGTACTTC
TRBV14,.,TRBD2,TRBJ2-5,CASSPLSGGLQETQYF,TGTGCCAGCAGCCCCCTTAGCGGGGGACTTCAAGAGACCCAGTACTTC
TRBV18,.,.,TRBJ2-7,CASSPPGHLMDEQYF,TGTGCCAGCTCACCCCCGGGACACCTTATGGACGAGCAGTACTTC
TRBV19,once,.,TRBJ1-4,CASSTLGGTNEKLFF,TGTGCCAGTAGTACTCTGGGGGGAACTAATGAAAAACTGTTTTTT
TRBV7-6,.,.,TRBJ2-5,CASSPIGETQYF,TGTGCCAGCAGCCCTATCGGAGAGACCCAGTACTTC
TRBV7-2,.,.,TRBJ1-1,CASSLIGYLNTEAFF,TGTGCCAGCAGCTTAATCGGTTACCTGAACACTGAAGCTTTCTTT
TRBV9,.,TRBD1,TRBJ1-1,CASSYTQGDTEAFF,TGTGCCAGCAGCTATACACAGGGGGACACTGAAGCTTTCTTT
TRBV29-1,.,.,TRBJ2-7,CSVEEEPSYEQYF,TGCAGCGTTGAAGAGGAGCCATCCTACGAGCAGTACTTC
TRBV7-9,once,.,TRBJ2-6,CASSFGQSGSGANVLTF,TGTGCCAGCAGCTTTGGTCAGAGTGGCTCTGGGGCCAACGTCCTGACTTTC
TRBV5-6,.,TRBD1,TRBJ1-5,CASSSGTGGWGNQPQHF,TGTGCCAGCAGCTCCGGGACAGGGGGCTGGGGCAATCAGCCCCAGCATTTT
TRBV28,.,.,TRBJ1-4,CASREGTANEKLFF,TGTGCCAGCAGGGAGGGGACGGCTAATGAAAAACTGTTTTTT
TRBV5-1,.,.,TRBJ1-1,CASSLAGEPNTEAFF,TGCGCCAGCAGCTTGGCCGGAGAACCGAACACTGAAGCTTTCTTT
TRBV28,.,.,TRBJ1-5,CASSPKGRSNQPQHF,TGTGCCAGCAGCCCTAAGGGGAGAAGCAATCAGCCCCAGCATTTT